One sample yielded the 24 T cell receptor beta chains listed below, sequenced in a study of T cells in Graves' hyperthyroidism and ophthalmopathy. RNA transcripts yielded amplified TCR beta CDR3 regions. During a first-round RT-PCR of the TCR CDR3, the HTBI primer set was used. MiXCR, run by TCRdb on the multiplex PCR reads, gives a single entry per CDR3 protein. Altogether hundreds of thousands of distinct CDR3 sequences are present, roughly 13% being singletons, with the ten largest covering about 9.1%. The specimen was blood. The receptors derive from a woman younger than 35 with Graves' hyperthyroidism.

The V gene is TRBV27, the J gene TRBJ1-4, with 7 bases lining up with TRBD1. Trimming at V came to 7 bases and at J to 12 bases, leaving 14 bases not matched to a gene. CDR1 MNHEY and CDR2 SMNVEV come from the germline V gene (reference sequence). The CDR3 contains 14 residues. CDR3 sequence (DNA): TGTGCCAGCAAACGCGGGACAGACGATCAAGAACTGTTTTTT. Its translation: CASKRGTDDQELFF.

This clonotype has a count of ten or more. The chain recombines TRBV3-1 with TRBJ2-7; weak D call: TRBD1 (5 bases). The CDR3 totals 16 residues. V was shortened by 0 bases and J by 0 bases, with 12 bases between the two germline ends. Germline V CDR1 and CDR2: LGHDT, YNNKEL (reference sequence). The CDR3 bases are TGTGCCAGCAGCCAAGACTCCGCAGGGCACTCCTACGAGCAGTACTTC. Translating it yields CASSQDSAGHSYEQYF.

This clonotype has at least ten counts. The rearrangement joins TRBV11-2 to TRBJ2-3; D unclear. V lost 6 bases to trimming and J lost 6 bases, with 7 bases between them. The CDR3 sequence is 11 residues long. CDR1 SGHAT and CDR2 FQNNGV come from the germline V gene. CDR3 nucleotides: TGTGCCAGCAGGGAGTACGATACGCAGTATTTT. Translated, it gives CASREYDTQYF.

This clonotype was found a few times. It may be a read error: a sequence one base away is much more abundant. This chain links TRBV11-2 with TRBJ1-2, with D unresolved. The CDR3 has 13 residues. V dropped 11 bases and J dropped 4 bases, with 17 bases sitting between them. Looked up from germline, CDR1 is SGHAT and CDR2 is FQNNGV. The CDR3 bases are TGTGCCTGCTCCCTAACCGGGCGCTATGGCTACACCTTC. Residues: CACSLTGRYGYTF.

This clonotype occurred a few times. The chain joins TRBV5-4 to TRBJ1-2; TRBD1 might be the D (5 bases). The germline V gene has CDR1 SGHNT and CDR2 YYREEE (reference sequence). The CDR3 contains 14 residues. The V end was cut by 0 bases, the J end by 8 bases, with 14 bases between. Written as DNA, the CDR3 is TGTGCCAGCAGCTTGGAAGGGGTCTGGATGGGCTACACCTTC. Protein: CASSLEGVWMGYTF.

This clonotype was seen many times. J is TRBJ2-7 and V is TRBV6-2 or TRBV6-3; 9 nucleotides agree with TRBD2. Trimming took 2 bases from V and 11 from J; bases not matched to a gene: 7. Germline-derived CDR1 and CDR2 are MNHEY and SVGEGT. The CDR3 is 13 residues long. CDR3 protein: CASSYAGGGIEYF. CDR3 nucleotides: TGTGCCAGCAGTTACGCGGGAGGGGGAATCGAGTACTTC.

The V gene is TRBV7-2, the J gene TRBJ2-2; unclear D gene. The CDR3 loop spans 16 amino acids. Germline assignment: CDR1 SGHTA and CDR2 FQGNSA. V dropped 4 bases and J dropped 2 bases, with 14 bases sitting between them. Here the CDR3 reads CASSSRYMINTGELFF. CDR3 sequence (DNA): TGTGCCAGCAGCTCCAGATATATGATAAACACCGGGGAGCTGTTTTTT.

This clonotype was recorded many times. The CDR3, as DNA: TGTGCCAGCAATAGGGACAGGGTGGCGAGTCAGCCCCAGCATTTT. As protein: CASNRDRVASQPQHF. This chain uses TRBV2 with TRBJ1-5; TRBD1 matches 9 bases. The trim removed 7 bases at V and 6 bases at J, leaving 10 bases unmatched. The CDR3 is made up of 15 amino acids. The V gene's germline CDR1 is SNHLY and CDR2 FYNNEI.

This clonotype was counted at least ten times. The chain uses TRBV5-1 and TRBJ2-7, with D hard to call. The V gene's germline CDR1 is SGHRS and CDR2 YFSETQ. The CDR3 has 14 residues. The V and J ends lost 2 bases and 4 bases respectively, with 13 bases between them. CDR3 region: CASSFAASMYEQYF. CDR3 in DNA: TGCGCCAGCAGCTTTGCCGCCAGCATGTACGAGCAGTACTTC.

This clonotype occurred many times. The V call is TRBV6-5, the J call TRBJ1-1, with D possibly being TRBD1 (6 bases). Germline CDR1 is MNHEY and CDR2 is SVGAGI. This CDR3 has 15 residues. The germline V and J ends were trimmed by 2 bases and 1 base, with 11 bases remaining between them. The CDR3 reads CASSYGDIPNTEAFF. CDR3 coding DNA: TGTGCCAGCAGTTACGGGGACATCCCGAACACTGAAGCTTTCTTT.

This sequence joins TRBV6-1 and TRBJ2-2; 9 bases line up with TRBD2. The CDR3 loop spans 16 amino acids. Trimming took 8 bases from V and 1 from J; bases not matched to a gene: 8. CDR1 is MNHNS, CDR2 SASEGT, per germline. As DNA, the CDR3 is TGTGCCAGCCTTTCCTTAGCGGGGGAGAACACCGGGGAGCTGTTTTTT. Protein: CASLSLAGENTGELFF.

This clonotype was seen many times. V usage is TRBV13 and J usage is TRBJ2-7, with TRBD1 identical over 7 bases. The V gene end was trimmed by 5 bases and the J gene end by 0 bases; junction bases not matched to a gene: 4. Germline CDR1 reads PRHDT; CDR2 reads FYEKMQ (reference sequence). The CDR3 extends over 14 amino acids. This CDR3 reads CASSPQGVSYEQYF. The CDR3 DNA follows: TGTGCCAGCAGCCCCCAGGGGGTCTCCTACGAGCAGTACTTC.

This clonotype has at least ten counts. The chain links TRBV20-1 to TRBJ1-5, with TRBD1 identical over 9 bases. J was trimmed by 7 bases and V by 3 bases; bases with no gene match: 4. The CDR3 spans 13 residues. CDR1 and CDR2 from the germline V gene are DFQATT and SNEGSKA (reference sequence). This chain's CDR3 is CSASRDREQPQHF. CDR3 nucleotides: TGCAGTGCTAGTAGGGACAGGGAACAGCCCCAGCATTTT.

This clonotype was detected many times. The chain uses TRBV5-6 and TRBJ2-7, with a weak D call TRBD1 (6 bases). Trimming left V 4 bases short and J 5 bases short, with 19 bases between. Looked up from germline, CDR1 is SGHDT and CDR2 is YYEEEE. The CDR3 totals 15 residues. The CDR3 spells CASSERNFRGHEQYF. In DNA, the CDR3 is TGTGCCAGCAGCGAACGAAATTTCAGGGGCCACGAGCAGTACTTC.

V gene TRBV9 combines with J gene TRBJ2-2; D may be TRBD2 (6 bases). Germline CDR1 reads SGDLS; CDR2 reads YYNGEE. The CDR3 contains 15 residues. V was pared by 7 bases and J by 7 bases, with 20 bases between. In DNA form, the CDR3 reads TGTGCCAGCGGCATCTCTGGGGGGTACTACGGGGAGCTGTTTTTT. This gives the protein CASGISGGYYGELFF. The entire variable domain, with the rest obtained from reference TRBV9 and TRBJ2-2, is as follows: DSGVTQTPKHLITATGQRVTLRCSPRSGDLSVYWYQQSLDQGLQFLIQYYNGEERAKGNILERFSAQQFPDLHSELNLSSLELGDSALYFCASGISGGYYGELFFGEGSRLTVL.

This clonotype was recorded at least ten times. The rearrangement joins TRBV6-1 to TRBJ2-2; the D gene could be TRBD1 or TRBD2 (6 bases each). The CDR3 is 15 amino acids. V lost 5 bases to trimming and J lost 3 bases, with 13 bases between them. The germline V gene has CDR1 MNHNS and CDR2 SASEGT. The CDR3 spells CASSRGRGYTGELFF. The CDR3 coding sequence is TGTGCCAGCAGTCGGGGGCGCGGGTACACCGGGGAGCTGTTTTTT.

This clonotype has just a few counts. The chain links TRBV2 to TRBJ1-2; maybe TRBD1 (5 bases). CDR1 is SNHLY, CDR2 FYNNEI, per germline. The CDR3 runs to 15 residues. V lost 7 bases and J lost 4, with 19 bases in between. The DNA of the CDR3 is TGTGCCAGCACCCCGGCCAACCGGCAGGGCTATGGCTACACCTTC. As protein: CASTPANRQGYGYTF.

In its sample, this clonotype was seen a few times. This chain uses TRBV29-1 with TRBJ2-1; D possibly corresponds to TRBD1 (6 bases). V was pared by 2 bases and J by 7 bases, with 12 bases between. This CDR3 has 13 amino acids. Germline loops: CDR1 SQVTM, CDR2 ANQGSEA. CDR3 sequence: CSVERQASNEQFF. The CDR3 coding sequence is TGCAGCGTTGAAAGACAGGCATCAAATGAGCAGTTCTTC.

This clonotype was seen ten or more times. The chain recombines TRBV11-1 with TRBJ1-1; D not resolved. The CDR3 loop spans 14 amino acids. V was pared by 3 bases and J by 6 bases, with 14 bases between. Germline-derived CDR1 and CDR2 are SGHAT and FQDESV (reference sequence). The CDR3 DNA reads TGTGCCAGCAGCTTTGGAGGGCCAGACCCTGAAGCTTTCTTT. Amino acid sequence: CASSFGGPDPEAFF.

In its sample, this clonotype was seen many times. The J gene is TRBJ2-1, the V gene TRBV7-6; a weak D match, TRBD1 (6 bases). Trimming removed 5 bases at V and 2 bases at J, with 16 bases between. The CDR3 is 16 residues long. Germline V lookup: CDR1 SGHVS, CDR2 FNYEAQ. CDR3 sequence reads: CASSRTGLGPYNEQFF. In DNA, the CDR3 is TGTGCCAGCAGCAGAACAGGGCTCGGTCCCTACAATGAGCAGTTCTTC.

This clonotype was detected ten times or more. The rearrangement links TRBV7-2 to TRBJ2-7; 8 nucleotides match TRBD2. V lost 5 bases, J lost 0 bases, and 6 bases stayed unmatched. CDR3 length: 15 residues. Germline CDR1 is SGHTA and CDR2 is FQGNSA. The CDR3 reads CASSREGEGSYEQYF. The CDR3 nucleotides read TGTGCCAGCAGCCGGGAGGGGGAGGGCTCCTACGAGCAGTACTTC.

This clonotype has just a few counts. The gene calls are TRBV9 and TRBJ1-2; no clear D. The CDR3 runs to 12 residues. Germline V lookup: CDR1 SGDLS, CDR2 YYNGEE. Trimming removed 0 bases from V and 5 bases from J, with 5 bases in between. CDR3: CASSVAGYGYTF. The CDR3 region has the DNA TGTGCCAGCAGCGTAGCGGGTTATGGCTACACCTTC.

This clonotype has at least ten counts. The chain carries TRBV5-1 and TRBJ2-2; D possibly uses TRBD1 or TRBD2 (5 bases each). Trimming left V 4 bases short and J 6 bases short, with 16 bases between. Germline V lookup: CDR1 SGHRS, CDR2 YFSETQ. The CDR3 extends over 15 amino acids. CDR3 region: CASSPTRGVPGELFF. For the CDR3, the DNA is TGCGCCAGCAGCCCAACAAGAGGGGTACCCGGGGAGCTGTTTTTT.

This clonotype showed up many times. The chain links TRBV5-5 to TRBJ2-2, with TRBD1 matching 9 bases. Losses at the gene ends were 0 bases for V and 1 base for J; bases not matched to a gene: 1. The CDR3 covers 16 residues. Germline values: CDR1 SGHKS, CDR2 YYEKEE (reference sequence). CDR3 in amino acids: CASSLGTGVNTGELFF. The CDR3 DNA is TGTGCCAGCAGCTTGGGGACAGGGGTGAACACCGGGGAGCTGTTTTTT.